Following are 15 T cell receptor beta chains from one sample sequenced in a study of shared clonotypes between healthy human individuals. Naive CD8 isolation took CD45RO-negative cells positively selected for CCR7 and excluded terminally differentiated effector memory CD45RA+ cells. Generated by immunoSEQ multiplex PCR, the TCRdb table keeps only in-frame clones and is missing some. The sample contains around 1.9 million clones, about 92% of which appear only once. The sequenced sample was naive CD8+ T cells from PBMCs. Source of these receptors: a man between 18 and 35 years old in good health. Some clones in this sample may be carry-over from other donors' samples.

The chain carries TRBV19 and TRBJ1-2, with 9 bases aligning to TRBD1. This CDR3 is built from 14 residues. V trimming: 5 bases; J trimming: 7 bases; junction bases outside the gene matches: 8. Looked up from germline, CDR1 is LNHDA and CDR2 is SQIVND (reference sequence). CDR3 sequence: CASSAWDRATGYTF. CDR3 bases: TGTGCCAGTAGTGCGTGGGACAGGGCCACTGGCTACACCTTC.

This sequence joins TRBV9 and TRBJ1-2, with TRBD1 as a possible D gene (5 bases). In germline, CDR1 is SGDLS, CDR2 YYNGEE. V lost 5 bases and J 3 bases, leaving 20 bases between the germline ends. This CDR3 has 16 amino acids. The CDR3 coding sequence is TGTGCCAGCAGAGGGGTAGGGCGGGGACTGGACTATGGCTACACCTTC. Its translation: CASRGVGRGLDYGYTF.

The V and J genes are TRBV6-6 and TRBJ2-2, with D unresolved. V was clipped by 7 bases and J by 8 bases, with 8 bases between them. The V gene's germline CDR1 is MNHNY and CDR2 SVGAGI (reference sequence). The CDR3 length is 11 residues. The CDR3 protein is CASTELGELFF. CDR3 sequence (DNA): TGTGCCAGCACCGAGTTAGGGGAGCTGTTTTTT.

J is TRBJ2-2 and V is TRBV5-6; TRBD1 might be the D (5 bases). Trimming removed 1 base from V and 4 bases from J, with 14 bases in between. In germline, CDR1 is SGHDT, CDR2 YYEEEE. This CDR3 is built from 16 residues. Written as DNA, the CDR3 is TGTGCCAGCAGCTTGCATTTATCAGGGCCCACCGGGGAGCTGTTTTTT. Its translation is CASSLHLSGPTGELFF.

A single count supports this clone. The rearrangement links TRBV15 to TRBJ2-7; a weak D match, TRBD2 (5 bases). The V gene lost 4 bases and the J gene lost 5 bases, with 18 bases spanning the gap. This CDR3 is 15 amino acids long. Looked up from germline, CDR1 is LNHNV and CDR2 is YYDKDF (reference sequence). CDR3 region: CATSTLSRGYHEQYF. CDR3 sequence (DNA): TGTGCCACCAGCACGCTTTCCCGGGGATACCACGAGCAGTACTTC. The full variable domain, with the rest looked up from reference TRBV15 and TRBJ2-7, is DAMVIQNPRYQVTQFGKPVTLSCSQTLNHNVMYWYQQKSSQAPKLLFHYYDKDFNNEADTPDNFQSRRPNTSFCFLDIRSPGLGDTAMYLCATSTLSRGYHEQYFGPGTRLTVT.

The chain joins TRBV7-6 to TRBJ2-7, with 11 positions matching TRBD1. V trimming: 0 bases; J trimming: 0 bases; junction bases outside the gene matches: 7. The CDR3 loop spans 18 amino acids. The V gene's germline CDR1 is SGHVS and CDR2 FNYEAQ. CDR3 sequence reads: CASSLAGTGGLNSYEQYF. In DNA, the CDR3 is TGTGCCAGCAGCTTAGCCGGGACAGGGGGACTAAACTCCTACGAGCAGTACTTC.

The chain couples TRBV27 to TRBJ1-5, with D unclear. CDR1 and CDR2 (germline): MNHEY, SMNVEV (reference sequence). With 6 bases removed from V and 6 bases from J, the gap between germline ends came to 12 bases. This CDR3 is 13 amino acids long. For the CDR3, the DNA is TGTGCCAGCAGCCGGGGTTTGGGTCAGCCCCAGCATTTT. As protein: CASSRGLGQPQHF.

In this sample, this clone turned up a few times. This rearrangement joins TRBV4-3 to TRBJ2-2; 9 bases are shared with TRBD1. CDR1 and CDR2 from the germline V gene are LGHNA and YSLEER. Losses at the gene ends were 4 bases for V and 4 bases for J; bases not matched to a gene: 7. This CDR3 region has 16 residues. The CDR3 here is CASSPGQGWSTGELFF. The CDR3 DNA reads TGCGCCAGCAGCCCAGGACAGGGGTGGAGCACCGGGGAGCTGTTTTTT.

As to this clone: Distinct nucleotide sequences in the sample also encode this CDR3. V usage is TRBV27 and J usage is TRBJ2-7; the D is unclear. Looked up from germline, CDR1 is MNHEY and CDR2 is SMNVEV (reference sequence). V lost 3 bases and J lost 0, with 6 bases in between. The CDR3 runs 13 residues. This CDR3 is CASSFGFSYEQYF. CDR3 in DNA: TGTGCCAGCAGTTTCGGGTTCTCCTACGAGCAGTACTTC.

About this clone itself: Additional DNA sequences in this sample encode the identical CDR3. The chain couples TRBV27 to TRBJ2-5; no definite D call. Trimming took off 2 bases at V and 0 bases at J, with 7 bases between the two ends. CDR1 is MNHEY and CDR2 is SMNVEV in the germline V gene (reference sequence). The CDR3 is 14 residues long. The CDR3 is CASSLIGDQETQYF. The CDR3 nucleotides are TGTGCCAGCAGTTTAATCGGAGACCAAGAGACCCAGTACTTC.

The chain joins TRBV5-1 to TRBJ1-1; D is possibly TRBD1 (6 bases). Germline CDR1 and CDR2: SGHRS and YFSETQ. V gave up 6 bases and J gave up 11 bases, with 14 bases separating them. This CDR3 spans 11 amino acids. The CDR3 reads CASKGGAGAFF. The CDR3 DNA sequence: TGCGCCAGCAAGGGGGGCGCGGGGGCTTTCTTT.

The chain carries TRBV9 and TRBJ2-1, with 16 bases fitting TRBD2. There are 20 residues in the CDR3. The V gene end was trimmed by 3 bases and the J gene end by 0 bases; junction bases not matched to a gene: 9. CDR1 is SGDLS and CDR2 is YYNGEE in the germline V gene. DNA of the CDR3: TGTGCCAGCAGCGGCCCCTCGGGACTAGCGGGAGGGAACTCCTACAATGAGCAGTTCTTC. Translating it yields CASSGPSGLAGGNSYNEQFF.

The V gene is TRBV10-2, the J gene TRBJ2-7; D might be TRBD1 (6 bases). This CDR3 spans 16 amino acids. CDR1 and CDR2 from the germline V gene are WSHSY and SAAADI. Trimming cost V 7 bases and J 2 bases, with 21 bases left between them. The CDR3 DNA reads as TGCGCCAGCATTTCACGTACAGGGAATCGTCCCTACGAGCAGTACTTC. It yields the protein CASISRTGNRPYEQYF.

This chain uses TRBV9 with TRBJ2-5; the D gene is possibly TRBD1 (5 bases). Germline V gene data show CDR1 as SGDLS and CDR2 as YYNGEE. The CDR3 consists of 16 residues. V was shortened by 0 bases and J by 5 bases, with 17 bases between the two germline ends. The CDR3 sequence is CASSVGGRQGRETQYF. CDR3 in DNA: TGTGCCAGCAGCGTAGGGGGTCGCCAGGGCAGGGAGACCCAGTACTTC.

For this clone: Within the sample, other DNA sequences also encode this same CDR3. The rearrangement links TRBV7-2 to TRBJ2-7; D possibly corresponds to TRBD2 (6 bases). CDR3 size: 14 residues. The V and J ends lost 4 bases and 2 bases respectively, with 12 bases between them. Germline assignment: CDR1 SGHTA and CDR2 FQGNSA. The CDR3 region is CASSSRDFPYEQYF. CDR3 DNA: TGTGCCAGCAGCTCCCGGGACTTTCCCTACGAGCAGTACTTC.